A single sample is the source of the 11 T cell receptor beta chains below, sequenced in a study of shared clonotypes between healthy human individuals. TCRdb's copy holds only in-frame clones and misses some; the assay was immunoSEQ multiplex PCR. Of more than 550,000 clones in the sample, about 91% are singletons; the top ten hold approximately 22%. Only CD45RO-negative cells positively selected for CCR7 counted as naive CD8 cells, so terminally differentiated effector memory CD45RA+ cells were excluded. The sample consisted of naive CD8+ T cells sorted from blood. These receptors came from a man aged 25 to 40 in good health.

This chain joins TRBV11-2 and TRBJ2-7; D might be TRBD1 (5 bases). The germline V gene has CDR1 SGHAT and CDR2 FQNNGV. This CDR3 has 17 residues. The V and J ends lost 0 bases and 1 base respectively, with 16 bases between them. The CDR3 spells CASSLDLIPGLSYEQYF. CDR3 sequence (DNA): TGTGCCAGCAGCTTAGATCTAATTCCAGGGCTTTCCTACGAGCAGTACTTC.

Regarding this clone: In the same sample, other DNA sequences code for this CDR3. The chain couples TRBV29-1 to TRBJ2-7, with a weak D call TRBD1 (6 bases). CDR3 length: 12 amino acids. Trimming stripped 3 bases from V and 3 bases from J, with 9 bases between. Germline-derived CDR1 and CDR2 are SQVTM and ANQGSEA. CDR3 in DNA: TGCAGCGTTGAGGCAGGGGACTACGAGCAGTACTTC. This encodes CSVEAGDYEQYF.

The chain couples TRBV29-1 to TRBJ2-7; D possibly corresponds to TRBD2 (5 bases). Trimming shortened V by 4 bases and J by 4 bases, and 14 bases separated the two germline ends. The CDR3 has 13 residues. Germline lookup yields CDR1 SQVTM and CDR2 ANQGSEA. CDR3: CSVVQRGFYEQYF. In DNA form, the CDR3 reads TGCAGCGTTGTTCAGAGAGGGTTTTACGAGCAGTACTTC.

The genes are TRBV19 and TRBJ1-5, with a weak D call TRBD1 (5 bases). The CDR3 contains 17 residues. Germline V CDR1 and CDR2: LNHDA, SQIVND (reference sequence). The V gene lost 10 bases and the J gene lost 0 bases, with 22 bases spanning the gap. CDR3 in DNA: TGTGCCACCGCTATTGGGTTGGGGGGTTATAGCAATCAGCCCCAGCATTTT. Translating it yields CATAIGLGGYSNQPQHF. The full variable domain, completed using reference TRBV19 and TRBJ1-5, is DGGITQSPKYLFRKEGQNVTLSCEQNLNHDAMYWYRQDPGQGLRLIYYSQIVNDFQKGDIAEGYSVSREKKESFPLTVTSAQKNPTAFYLCATAIGLGGYSNQPQHFGDGTRLSIL.

The chain links TRBV10-2 to TRBJ2-4, with 10 bases identical to TRBD1. The CDR3 sequence is 14 residues long. Germline V gene data show CDR1 as WSHSY and CDR2 as SAAADI. V lost 3 bases, J lost 7 bases, and 3 bases stayed unmatched. This CDR3 reads CASSDRTGGNIQYF. The DNA for the CDR3 is TGCGCCAGCAGTGACCGGACAGGGGGGAACATTCAGTACTTC.

The chain couples TRBV18 to TRBJ1-2; 12 bases line up with TRBD1. The germline V gene has CDR1 KGHSH and CDR2 LQKENI. V gave up 3 bases and J gave up 1 base; unmatched junction bases: 9. The length of the CDR3 is 18 residues. The CDR3 spells CASSPTPGQGAFNYGYTF. DNA of the CDR3: TGTGCCAGCTCACCGACTCCGGGACAGGGGGCGTTTAACTATGGCTACACCTTC.

The chain links TRBV9 to TRBJ2-7; 9 bases are a match to TRBD1. CDR1 SGDLS and CDR2 YYNGEE come from the germline V gene. This CDR3 has 14 residues. Unmatched junction bases numbered 8, after V lost 7 bases and J lost 3 bases. The CDR3 loop is CASSNSDRGYEQYF. The CDR3 DNA sequence: TGTGCCAGCTCCAACTCGGACAGGGGCTACGAGCAGTACTTC.

This clone was recorded only once. The chain has TRBV7-9 and TRBJ1-5, with no clear D. The CDR3 is 13 residues long. Germline V CDR1 and CDR2: SEHNR, FQNEAQ (reference sequence). V was pared by 5 bases and J by 9 bases, with 14 bases between. The DNA for the CDR3 is TGTGCCAGCAGCCCACTCAACGGCCTGCCCCAGCATTTT. Protein: CASSPLNGLPQHF.

The chain uses TRBV10-2 and TRBJ2-7; 7 nucleotides agree with TRBD2. Losses at the gene ends were 4 bases for V and 6 bases for J; bases not matched to a gene: 18. From germline, CDR1 is WSHSY and CDR2 SAAADI. The CDR3 has 17 residues. CDR3 bases: TGCGCCAGCAGTGCCCTTTGGGAGGGGACGGGAGCGGGCGAGCAGTACTTC. It yields the protein CASSALWEGTGAGEQYF.

V usage is TRBV10-3 and J usage is TRBJ2-3; the match to TRBD1 covers 10 bases. J gave up 1 base and V 4 bases, and 5 bases lay outside the gene matches. Germline V gene data show CDR1 as ENHRY and CDR2 as SYGVKD. The CDR3 spans 16 residues. In DNA form, the CDR3 reads TGTGCCATCAGTGGACGACAGGGGGCGGGCACAGATACGCAGTATTTT. Encoded protein: CAISGRQGAGTDTQYF.

The chain couples TRBV12-5 to TRBJ1-1; D is unresolved. V was clipped by 3 bases and J by 7 bases, with 6 bases between them. Germline lookup yields CDR1 LGHNT and CDR2 FRNRAP. The CDR3 contains 11 residues. The CDR3 region is CASGFSGEAFF. The DNA for the CDR3 is TGTGCTAGTGGTTTTTCGGGTGAAGCTTTCTTT. Supplemented by reference TRBV12-5 and TRBJ1-1, the full variable domain reads DARVTQTPRHKVTEMGQEVTMRCQPILGHNTVFWYRQTMMQGLELLAYFRNRAPLDDSGMPKDRFSAEMPDATLATLKIQPSEPRDSAVYFCASGFSGEAFFGQGTRLTVV.